This paragraph reports one T cell receptor beta chain. The record originates from a study of cytomegalovirus exposure and HLA in healthy donors. The PCR was carried out with 60 Vbeta primers and 13 Jbeta primers. Repertoires were generated with immunoSEQ multiplex PCR, while TCRdb's copy carries only in-frame clones and drops some. The sample has about 95,000 clones; less than 80% are singletons. Sequenced input: PBMCs. This clonotype originated in a woman between 40 and 55 years old in good health and CMV-seropositive.

The CDR3 reads CASSVIETGSLYEQYF. Written as DNA, the CDR3 is TGTGCCAGCAGCGTAATCGAGACAGGCTCACTCTACGAGCAGTACTTC. The rearrangement joins TRBV9 to TRBJ2-7; the D gene is possibly TRBD1 (6 bases). The CDR3 sequence is 16 residues long. Germline V gene sequence: CDR1 SGDLS, CDR2 YYNGEE. Trimming left V 1 base short and J 3 bases short, with 17 bases between.